The present entry profiles one T cell receptor (beta chain) with its context. Antigen: not known. This sample is part of a study of identical twins. General observations from the study: Abundant beta clonotypes from cord blood bore fewer insertions; memory repertoires lacked this pattern.

TCRdb recomputed calls from the 5' RACE reads with MiXCR, one row per CDR3 protein. The profile covers about 730,000 distinct CDR3 sequences, with around 21% appearing a single time and roughly 4% taken by the ten largest. Germline V gene lookup returns CDR1 SGHVS and CDR2 FNYEAQ. V shed 5 bases and J shed 4 bases, with 17 bases lying between them. There are 15 residues in the CDR3. This sample was shared with a second study, whose subject was T cells expressing NK-cell markers. In that study: Sorted CD3+CD56+NKG2C+, CD3+CD56+NKG2C- and CD3+CD56-NKG2C+ T-cell subsets were beta-chain profiled. For several experiments, T cell sorting was restricted to the alpha-beta TCR population by means of an anti-gamma-delta TCR antibody. HCMV specificity of the expanded NKG2C+ T cell clones stayed unclear.

The specimen was PBMCs. This receptor was taken from a woman aged 18-30 years in good health. This chain connects TRBV7-6 to TRBJ1-1; D is perhaps TRBD1 (6 bases). The chain's CDR3 is CASSPQPEGGTEAFF. The DNA of the CDR3 is TGTGCCAGCAGCCCGCAACCTGAGGGGGGCACTGAAGCTTTCTTT.